These 24 T cell receptor beta chains originate from one sample sequenced in a study of regulatory T cells in long-lasting Graves disease (TCRdb year 2021). The library relied on multiplex PCR. Reads for this sample came from an Illumina HiSeq 4000. iRepertoire HTBI primers and Arm-PCR amplification of CDR3 regions were used to construct TCR beta libraries. Through fastp at Q25 and MiXCR, TCRdb rebuilt clones from the public reads, retaining in-frame beta chains. Rows are combined by CDR3 protein, so each entry shows the most common genes and DNA. The sample includes more than 400,000 distinct CDR3 sequences, with approximately 16% observed a single time. The ten most abundant clones make up roughly 10% of the sample. Reading the label with the study, this specimen's time point is: newly diagnosed GD, antithyroid drugs for less than 3 months. RNA was extracted from PBMCs in TRIzol for both TCR sequencing and RNA sequencing.

The data were also submitted as part of a second study, on T cells in Graves' hyperthyroidism and ophthalmopathy.

The material sequenced was peripheral blood mononuclear cells (PBMCs), taken at new diagnosis, from a patient treated with antithyroid drugs. Receptors were obtained from a woman aged 25 to 39 with Graves disease. Donor details come from another sample of the same person, matched by shared clones.

This sequence joins TRBV2 and TRBJ2-5, with no clear D. The CDR3 extends over 15 amino acids. In germline, CDR1 is SNHLY, CDR2 FYNNEI. Trimming took 10 bases from V and 5 from J, leaving 23 bases between them. CDR3 region: CATKSSGLGTETQYF. The CDR3, as DNA: TGTGCCACCAAAAGCTCAGGCCTGGGTACGGAGACCCAGTACTTC.

This clonotype was recorded at least ten times. The chain carries TRBV7-2 and TRBJ2-7; D is perhaps TRBD1 (5 bases). The V gene's germline CDR1 is SGHTA and CDR2 FQGNSA. Trimming removed 0 bases from V and 7 bases from J, with 16 bases in between. CDR3 length: 15 residues. The CDR3 sequence: CASSLAPLTVKEQYF. Here the CDR3 DNA reads TGTGCCAGCAGCTTAGCGCCGCTGACAGTGAAGGAGCAGTACTTC. The full variable domain, completed using reference TRBV7-2 and TRBJ2-7, is GAGVSQSPSNKVTEKGKDVELRCDPISGHTALYWYRQSLGQGLEFLIYFQGNSAPDKSGLPSDRFSAERTGGSVSTLTIQRTQQEDSAVYLCASSLAPLTVKEQYFGPGTRLTVT.

This clonotype showed up many times. This chain joins TRBV27 and TRBJ2-3; TRBD2 agrees at 7 bases. The J segment lost 3 bases and the V segment lost 0 bases, leaving 6 bases of the junction unmatched. CDR3 length: 16 amino acids. The germline CDR1 and CDR2 sequences are MNHEY and SMNVEV (reference sequence). As DNA, the CDR3 is TGTGCCAGCAGTTTATCGGGGGGGAGTCGGACAGATACGCAGTATTTT. Protein sequence: CASSLSGGSRTDTQYF.

Many counts were recorded for this clonotype. The rearrangement joins TRBV6-1 to TRBJ1-5; tentative D call: TRBD1 (5 bases). The germline V gene has CDR1 MNHNS and CDR2 SASEGT. V was trimmed by 3 bases and J by 6 bases, leaving 12 bases between them. CDR3 size: 14 residues. The CDR3 sequence: CASSDETGGQPQHF. CDR3 nucleotide sequence: TGTGCCAGCAGTGATGAAACCGGGGGTCAGCCCCAGCATTTT.

In this sample, this clonotype turned up many times. V usage is TRBV3-1 and J usage is TRBJ2-7, with 10 bases that match TRBD2. This CDR3 has 15 amino acids. V dropped 2 bases and J dropped 3; count of bases not matched to a gene: 4. The germline V gene encodes CDR1 LGHDT and CDR2 YNNKEL (reference sequence). CDR3 DNA sequence: TGTGCCAGCAGCCAATTTCCTAGCGGGAGCTACGAGCAGTACTTC. Its translation: CASSQFPSGSYEQYF.

Ten or more counts support this clonotype. CDR3 bases: TGTGCCAGCAGTCACACATCACCGGGACTAGCTGGATTGTATGAGCAGTTCTTC. Its translation is CASSHTSPGLAGLYEQFF. This rearrangement joins TRBV28 to TRBJ2-1, with TRBD2 matching 9 bases. V shed 5 bases and J 8 bases; nucleotides not matched to a gene: 19. The CDR3 length is 18 residues. The V gene's germline CDR1 is MDHEN and CDR2 SYDVKM.

This clonotype was counted at least ten times. The V gene is TRBV28, the J gene TRBJ1-5; no reliable D call. The length of the CDR3 is 16 residues. Trimming removed 5 bases at V and 0 bases at J, with 14 bases between. Germline V gene lookup returns CDR1 MDHEN and CDR2 SYDVKM. In nucleotides, the CDR3 is TGTGCCAGCAGTGCGATGGTTTTTGGTAGCAATCAGCCCCAGCATTTT. It codes for CASSAMVFGSNQPQHF.

This clonotype occurred many times. The chain is built from TRBV27 and TRBJ2-7; TRBD1 matches 7 bases. The J segment lost 5 bases and the V segment lost 3 bases, leaving 4 bases of the junction unmatched. Germline CDR1 is MNHEY and CDR2 is SMNVEV (reference sequence). There are 13 residues in the CDR3. The DNA of the CDR3 is TGTGCCAGCAGTTTTCGACAGGGACACGAGCAGTACTTC. Translated, it gives CASSFRQGHEQYF.

For this clonotype: A clone one base away is much larger, so this may be a read error. The V gene is TRBV28, the J gene TRBJ2-1, with D possibly called TRBD1 or TRBD2 (5 bases each). Trimming removed 8 bases from V and 15 bases from J, with 23 bases in between. The length of the CDR3 is 13 residues. In germline, CDR1 is MDHEN, CDR2 SYDVKM. CDR3 nucleotides: TGTGCCAGCGGCAGGGTTATCGGACTGTCGAGGTTCTTC. Amino acid sequence: CASGRVIGLSRFF.

The chain links TRBV4-2 to TRBJ1-1; D call uncertain. CDR1 and CDR2 (germline): LGHNA, YNFKEQ. This CDR3 comprises 12 residues. V lost 0 bases and J 4 bases, leaving 3 bases between the germline ends. CDR3 region: CASSQDRTEAFF. Written as DNA, the CDR3 is TGTGCCAGCAGCCAAGATCGCACTGAAGCTTTCTTT.

V gene TRBV5-1 combines with J gene TRBJ2-2; 11 bases fit TRBD2. The CDR3 runs to 16 residues. Trimming took 4 bases from V and 4 from J; bases not matched to a gene: 6. Germline V CDR1 and CDR2: SGHRS, YFSETQ. The CDR3 DNA reads as TGCGCCAGCAGCACACTAGCGGGAGCCGTCACCGGGGAGCTGTTTTTT. This encodes CASSTLAGAVTGELFF.

This clonotype was counted between two and nine times. The J gene is TRBJ1-2, the V gene TRBV4-1; D not resolved. V was shortened by 0 bases and J by 5 bases, with 13 bases between the two germline ends. This CDR3 is built from 15 residues. CDR1 is MGHRA and CDR2 is YSYEKL in the germline V gene. The chain's CDR3 is CASSQDEDGLYGYTF. The CDR3 coding sequence is TGCGCCAGCAGCCAAGATGAGGACGGACTTTATGGCTACACCTTC.

This clonotype was counted a few times. The V gene is TRBV25-1, the J gene TRBJ1-1; D gene unclear. Germline CDR1 MGHDK, CDR2 SYGVNS. The CDR3 spans 14 residues. The V and J ends lost 4 bases and 2 bases respectively, with 11 bases between them. The CDR3 protein is CASSAPSVNTEAFF. The CDR3 DNA sequence: TGTGCCAGCAGTGCGCCCTCGGTTAACACTGAAGCTTTCTTT.

This clonotype was found many times. V usage is TRBV20-1 and J usage is TRBJ2-3; TRBD2 might be the D (7 bases). The CDR3 is 18 residues long. Germline lookup yields CDR1 DFQATT and CDR2 SNEGSKA (reference sequence). Trimming pared 4 bases from V and 4 bases from J, leaving 27 bases between. The CDR3 nucleotides are TGCAGTGCTATCGATAGAAAAGGGGGGGCAGGGAAGGCAGATACGCAGTATTTT. It encodes CSAIDRKGGAGKADTQYF.

The table lists this clonotype with many counts. V usage is TRBV6-2 or TRBV6-3 and J usage is TRBJ2-3, with 13 bases fitting TRBD2. Germline V gene data show CDR1 as MNHEY and CDR2 as SVGEGT. V lost 8 bases to trimming and J lost 3 bases; unmatched junction nucleotides: 8. The CDR3 is made up of 16 amino acids. CDR3 sequence reads: CASVLLAGGRTDTQYF. DNA of the CDR3: TGTGCCAGCGTCCTACTAGCGGGAGGGCGGACAGATACGCAGTATTTT.

This clonotype was seen a few times. The chain combines TRBV9 with TRBJ2-3, with 7 bases matching TRBD1. With 4 bases clipped from V and 4 bases from J, the junction kept 12 bases outside the gene matches. Germline values: CDR1 SGDLS, CDR2 YYNGEE. The CDR3 covers 16 residues. The CDR3 sequence: CASSLRPSDRPDTQYF. DNA of the CDR3: TGTGCCAGCAGCCTCAGACCGTCGGACAGGCCAGATACGCAGTATTTT.

The sample holds many counts of this clonotype. V is TRBV6-1 and J is TRBJ1-1; the D gene is possibly TRBD1 (6 bases). Deletions cut 6 bases from V and 4 bases from J, with 15 bases between. Germline V gene lookup returns CDR1 MNHNS and CDR2 SASEGT. This CDR3 has 14 residues. The CDR3 DNA reads as TGTGCCAGCAGCAGGGGCAGGGATCGCACTGAAGCTTTCTTT. Translated: CASSRGRDRTEAFF.

Ten or more counts support this clonotype. This sequence joins TRBV12-3 or TRBV12-4 and TRBJ2-5; 9 nucleotides match TRBD2. After removal of 7 bases from V and 3 bases from J, the junction contained 9 bases not matched to a gene. The CDR3 runs 15 residues. The CDR3 spells CASTSVTSGEETQYF. DNA of the CDR3: TGTGCCAGCACCTCAGTGACTAGCGGAGAAGAGACCCAGTACTTC.

This clonotype showed up many times. The chain links TRBV28 to TRBJ2-1, with TRBD2 matching over 11 bases. Unmatched junction bases numbered 14, after V lost 3 bases and J lost 7 bases. The CDR3 has 18 residues. CDR1 and CDR2 from the germline V gene are MDHEN and SYDVKM. DNA of the CDR3: TGTGCCAGCAGTTTTGTTAGCGGGAGGGGGGGTAGGGAGAATGAGCAGTTCTTC. Encoded protein: CASSFVSGRGGRENEQFF.

This clonotype was counted ten times or more. The chain uses TRBV11-1 and TRBJ1-4; D ambiguous. Trimming removed 5 bases from V and 8 bases from J, with 18 bases in between. CDR3 length equals 15 residues. Looked up from germline, CDR1 is SGHAT and CDR2 is FQDESV (reference sequence). CDR3 sequence: CASSLRSPAEEKLFF. The CDR3 nucleotides are TGTGCCAGCAGCCTCCGGTCGCCGGCCGAGGAAAAACTGTTTTTT.

This clonotype was recorded many times. The chain is built from TRBV27 and TRBJ2-5; either TRBD1 or TRBD2 may supply D (5 bases each). The CDR3 covers 13 residues. The germline V and J ends were trimmed by 6 bases and 5 bases, with 13 bases remaining between them. The germline V gene has CDR1 MNHEY and CDR2 SMNVEV (reference sequence). In DNA form, the CDR3 reads TGTGCCAGCAGCACAGGACTGAGGGAGACCCAGTACTTC. It translates to CASSTGLRETQYF.

The sample holds many counts of this clonotype. This chain connects TRBV20-1 to TRBJ2-7; the match to TRBD1 covers 7 bases. The trim removed 0 bases at V and 0 bases at J, leaving 8 bases unmatched. Germline-derived CDR1 and CDR2 are DFQATT and SNEGSKA (reference sequence). This CDR3 is 16 amino acids long. CDR3 sequence: CSAREVATGSSYEQYF. CDR3 in DNA: TGCAGTGCTAGAGAGGTTGCGACAGGGTCCTCCTACGAGCAGTACTTC.

The V call is TRBV20-1, the J call TRBJ2-6; the D is unclear. The CDR3 sequence is 15 residues long. Trimming cost V 6 bases and J 3 bases, with 15 bases left between them. Germline V gene sequence: CDR1 DFQATT, CDR2 SNEGSKA (reference sequence). The CDR3: CSAFDRADGANVLTF. The CDR3 DNA reads TGCAGTGCCTTCGACCGTGCGGATGGGGCCAACGTCCTGACTTTC.

The table lists this clonotype with a few counts. The rearrangement joins TRBV12-3 or TRBV12-4 to TRBJ1-1; tentative D call: TRBD1 (6 bases). The CDR3 contains 15 residues. V lost 5 bases, J lost 1 base, and 14 bases lay in between. The DNA of the CDR3 is TGTGCCAGCAGTATACGACAGGCGGAGAACACTGAAGCTTTCTTT. Translated: CASSIRQAENTEAFF.